The next 9 T cell receptor beta chains were all read from a single sample in a study of shared clonotypes between healthy human individuals. Produced via immunoSEQ multiplex PCR; TCRdb's table is partial and in-frame only. The repertoire has fewer than 3 million clones, about 90% of them found once; the top ten carry 0.3% to 0.4%. The sequenced sample consisted of naive CD4+ T cells from PBMCs. Subset given: CD45RA+ positively selected. Source of these receptors: a man aged 18 to 30 in good health. Some clones in this sample may be carry-over from other donors' samples.

This clone was seen once. The J gene is TRBJ2-5, the V gene TRBV25-1, with 8 bases matching TRBD2. CDR1 is MGHDK and CDR2 is SYGVNS in the germline V gene. The CDR3 runs to 15 residues. The V and J ends lost 2 bases and 5 bases, in that order; junction bases with no gene match: 7. In DNA, the CDR3 is TGTGCCAGCAGTGAAAGCGGGAGTGGTCTTGAGACCCAGTACTTC. Its translation: CASSESGSGLETQYF.

The V gene is TRBV30, the J gene TRBJ1-6; the D is unclear. Germline V gene sequence: CDR1 GTSNPN, CDR2 SVGIG (reference sequence). The CDR3 covers 13 residues. V gave up 5 bases and J gave up 11 bases, with 16 bases separating them. CDR3 coding DNA: TGTGCCTGGGAACCACAAGGCGCGGCACCCCTCCACTTT. Its translation is CAWEPQGAAPLHF.

V is TRBV5-6 and J is TRBJ1-2; 7 bases fit TRBD1. V was pared by 5 bases and J by 0 bases, with 4 bases of the junction left unmatched. This CDR3 is built from 14 residues. Germline lookup yields CDR1 SGHDT and CDR2 YYEEEE. Here the CDR3 DNA reads TGTGCCAGCAGATTCGGACAGGCTAACTATGGCTACACCTTC. Its translation is CASRFGQANYGYTF.

This chain joins TRBV7-2 and TRBJ2-7, with 12 nucleotides matching TRBD2. CDR1 and CDR2 from the germline V gene are SGHTA and FQGNSA. The CDR3 runs 17 residues. Trimming at V came to 5 bases and at J to 7 bases, leaving 15 bases not matched to a gene. In DNA form, the CDR3 reads TGTGCCAGCAGCCTAACCGGGACTAGCGGGCCGACGGGTGAGCAGTACTTC. Protein sequence: CASSLTGTSGPTGEQYF.

The chain recombines TRBV5-6 with TRBJ2-6; TRBD1 might be the D (5 bases). The ends were cut back, 4 bases at V and 3 bases at J, with 14 bases in the middle. The V gene's germline CDR1 is SGHDT and CDR2 YYEEEE. The CDR3 is made up of 16 amino acids. This chain's CDR3 is CASSLLQGVGANVLTF. Written as DNA, the CDR3 is TGTGCCAGCAGCCTGCTGCAGGGTGTTGGGGCCAACGTCCTGACTTTC.

J is TRBJ2-1 and V is TRBV18; 9 positions match TRBD2. This CDR3 has 16 amino acids. CDR1 is KGHSH and CDR2 is LQKENI in the germline V gene. Trimming took 4 bases from V and 0 from J; bases not matched to a gene: 4. The CDR3 bases are TGTGCCAGCTCACTATTAGCGGGGGTCTCCTACAATGAGCAGTTCTTC. Residues: CASSLLAGVSYNEQFF.

The table lists this clone with a few counts. The chain is built from TRBV2 and TRBJ1-1; possibly TRBD1 for D (5 bases). This CDR3 is 14 amino acids long. The germline CDR1 and CDR2 sequences are SNHLY and FYNNEI. Trimming stripped 5 bases from V and 6 bases from J, with 16 bases between. The CDR3 sequence: CASSPGHPAAEAFF. CDR3 in DNA: TGTGCCAGCAGTCCAGGACACCCCGCGGCTGAAGCTTTCTTT.

J is TRBJ1-5 and V is TRBV27, with 9 positions matching TRBD1. CDR1 is MNHEY and CDR2 is SMNVEV in the germline V gene (reference sequence). The CDR3 has 16 residues. The J segment lost 4 bases and the V segment lost 3 bases, leaving 7 bases of the junction unmatched. Here the CDR3 reads CASSLAGTGRNQPQHF. The CDR3 DNA is TGTGCCAGCAGTTTGGCCGGGACAGGGCGTAATCAGCCCCAGCATTTT.

This sequence joins TRBV14 and TRBJ2-1, with D perhaps matching TRBD1 or TRBD2 (6 bases each). Looked up from germline, CDR1 is SGHDN and CDR2 is FVKESK. V was pared by 4 bases and J by 4 bases, with 17 bases between. CDR3 length equals 16 residues. The chain's CDR3 is CASSLNRGELYNEQFF. Written as DNA, the CDR3 is TGTGCCAGCAGCCTGAATAGGGGGGAGTTATACAATGAGCAGTTCTTC. Supplemented by reference TRBV14 and TRBJ2-1, the full variable domain reads EAGVTQFPSHSVIEKGQTVTLRCDPISGHDNLYWYRRVMGKEIKFLLHFVKESKQDESGMPNNRFLAERTGGTYSTLKVQPAELEDSGVYFCASSLNRGELYNEQFFGPGTRLTVL.